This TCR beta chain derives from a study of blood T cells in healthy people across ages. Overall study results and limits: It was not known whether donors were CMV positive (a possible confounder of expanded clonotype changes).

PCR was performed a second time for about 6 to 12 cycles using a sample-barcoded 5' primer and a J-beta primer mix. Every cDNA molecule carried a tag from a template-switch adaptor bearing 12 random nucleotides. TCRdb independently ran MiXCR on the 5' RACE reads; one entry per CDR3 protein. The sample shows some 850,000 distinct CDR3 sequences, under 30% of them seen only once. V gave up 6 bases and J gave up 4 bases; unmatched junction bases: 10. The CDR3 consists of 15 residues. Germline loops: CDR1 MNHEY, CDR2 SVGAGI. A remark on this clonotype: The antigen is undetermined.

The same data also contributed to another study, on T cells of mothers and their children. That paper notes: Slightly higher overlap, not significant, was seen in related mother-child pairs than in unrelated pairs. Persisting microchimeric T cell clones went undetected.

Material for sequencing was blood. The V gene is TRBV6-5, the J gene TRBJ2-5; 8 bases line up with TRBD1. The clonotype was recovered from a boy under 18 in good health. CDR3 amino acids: CASRIGTGGGETQYF. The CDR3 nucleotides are TGTGCCAGCAGGATCGGGACAGGAGGAGGAGAGACCCAGTACTTC.